Only a few counts were recorded for the clone carrying this TCR beta chain. Participants were aged about 18 to 89 years from more than 20 US areas. Participant-given clinical history determined each cohort assignment. Recovery among Cohort 3 donors was established by two negative PCRs, clearance, or symptom resolution. Germline-derived CDR1 and CDR2 are LNHDA and SQIVND (reference sequence). The CDR3 covers 14 residues. Germline trimming cut 7 bases from V and 1 base from J; bases unmatched to any gene: 5. The sample is drawn from a study of blood T cell repertoires in COVID-19. About the study: The study drew acute and convalescent COVID-19 samples from the United States, Italy and Spain.

Measured with immunoSEQ multiplex PCR; TCRdb has only the in-frame clones, and not every one. This repertoire shows about 400,000 clones, over 85% found once; its top ten account for about 1.7%. This receptor was identified in a woman in her 30s who had recovered from COVID-19. The J gene is TRBJ1-1, the V gene TRBV19; the match to TRBD1 covers 8 bases. The sample was PBMCs or T cells enriched from blood (not recorded which). CDR3 protein: CASNFGTGNTEAFF. The CDR3 coding sequence is TGTGCCAGTAACTTTGGGACAGGGAACACTGAAGCTTTCTTT. The complete variable domain, with remaining parts taken from reference TRBV19 and TRBJ1-1, reads DGGITQSPKYLFRKEGQNVTLSCEQNLNHDAMYWYRQDPGQGLRLIYYSQIVNDFQKGDIAEGYSVSREKKESFPLTVTSAQKNPTAFYLCASNFGTGNTEAFFGQGTRLTVV.